The 14 T cell receptor beta chains below were found in one sample sequenced in a study of OX40 agonist ivuxolimab in advanced cancers. Using immunoSEQ multiplex PCR, the repertoire was profiled, and TCRdb retains in-frame clones only, with some absent. The repertoire has about 50,000 clones, 93% of them found once; the top ten carry 18%. The sequenced sample was CD4+ or CD8+ T cells sorted from blood, obtained in a trial of the OX40 agonist ivuxolimab. The receptors here all came from an adult with an advanced solid tumor such as melanoma, head and neck, liver or kidney cancer.

The rearrangement uses TRBV29-1 and TRBJ2-1; TRBD1 agrees at 7 bases. Germline loops: CDR1 SQVTM, CDR2 ANQGSEA. V was pared by 6 bases and J by 5 bases, with 16 bases of the junction left unmatched. This CDR3 contains 16 residues. CDR3 sequence: CSVAAIQGVENNEQFF. The CDR3, as DNA: TGCAGCGTCGCAGCAATCCAGGGGGTCGAAAACAATGAGCAGTTCTTC.

The genes are TRBV1 and TRBJ2-4; the table gives TRBD2 as D, unverified against the DNA. TRBV1 counts as a pseudogene. CDR3 size: 16 residues. This CDR3 reads CTSSLRIGLEKNIQYF. CDR3 DNA: TGCACCAGCAGCCTTCGAATAGGACTAGAGAAAAACATTCAGTACTTC.

This chain joins TRBV27 and TRBJ1-2, with 7 nucleotides matching TRBD1. Trimming took 4 bases from V and 4 from J; bases not matched to a gene: 6. This CDR3 region has 14 residues. Germline loops: CDR1 MNHEY, CDR2 SMNVEV (reference sequence). CDR3 in DNA: TGTGCCAGCAGTTCCCCGGGACAGCTCTATGGCTACACCTTC. Protein sequence: CASSSPGQLYGYTF.

V gene TRBV15 combines with J gene TRBJ2-7; 7 nucleotides match TRBD2. J lost 0 bases, V lost 5 bases, and 7 bases had no gene match. The CDR3 runs 15 residues. The germline gives CDR1 LNHNV, CDR2 YYDKDF (reference sequence). The CDR3 DNA sequence: TGTGCCACCAGCCTGGAGCGGGAAAACTCCTACGAGCAGTACTTC. It specifies CATSLERENSYEQYF.

The V and J genes are TRBV2 and TRBJ1-2, with 9 bases lining up with TRBD1. CDR3 length: 11 amino acids. In germline, CDR1 is SNHLY, CDR2 FYNNEI. Trimming took 11 bases from V and 10 from J; bases not matched to a gene: 8. CDR3 nucleotides: TGTGCCGATCCGGGACAGGGTACCTACACCTTC. Translating gives CADPGQGTYTF.

The V gene is TRBV4-3, the J gene TRBJ2-6; a weak D match, TRBD2 (5 bases). CDR1 and CDR2 from the germline V gene are LGHNA and YSLEER. The CDR3 extends over 14 amino acids. V shed 6 bases and J shed 3 bases, with 9 bases lying between them. The chain's CDR3 is CASSSGFGANVLTF. The CDR3 DNA reads TGCGCCAGCAGTTCGGGGTTTGGGGCCAACGTCCTGACTTTC.

V usage is TRBV4-2 and J usage is TRBJ2-7, with D unclear. V shed 4 bases and J shed 5 bases, with 15 bases lying between them. Per the germline V gene, CDR1 is LGHNA and CDR2 is YNFKEQ. This CDR3 is 14 amino acids long. CDR3 in amino acids: CASSLFDGSNEQYF. The CDR3 DNA sequence: TGTGCCAGCAGCCTATTCGACGGCAGCAACGAGCAGTACTTC.

The chain carries TRBV9 and TRBJ2-1, with D uncertain. The CDR3 totals 15 residues. Trimming shortened V by 4 bases and J by 9 bases, and 20 bases separated the two germline ends. Germline V CDR1 and CDR2: SGDLS, YYNGEE. CDR3 in amino acids: CASSLPREVDGEQFF. The CDR3 nucleotides are TGTGCCAGCAGCCTACCGCGAGAGGTGGATGGTGAGCAGTTCTTC.

This chain links TRBV27 with TRBJ2-7; maybe TRBD1 (5 bases). CDR3 length: 14 amino acids. Germline CDR1 MNHEY, CDR2 SMNVEV (reference sequence). V lost 2 bases and J 3 bases, leaving 11 bases between the germline ends. The CDR3 coding sequence is TGTGCCAGCAGTTTAGGTCCCAGGGACTACGAGCAGTACTTC. Amino acids: CASSLGPRDYEQYF.

V is TRBV19 and J is TRBJ1-2; 7 bases map to TRBD1. Germline lookup yields CDR1 LNHDA and CDR2 SQIVND (reference sequence). The CDR3 consists of 15 residues. V was pared by 0 bases and J by 2 bases, with 3 bases of the junction left unmatched. Written as DNA, the CDR3 is TGTGCCAGTAGTATAGAGACAGGGATGAACTATGGCTACACCTTC. It specifies CASSIETGMNYGYTF.

This clone has a handful of counts. The chain has TRBV29-1 and TRBJ2-1; TRBD2 aligns across 12 bases. V lost 5 bases to trimming and J lost 9 bases; unmatched junction nucleotides: 5. In germline, CDR1 is SQVTM, CDR2 ANQGSEA. The CDR3 consists of 13 residues. The CDR3 DNA reads as TGCAGCGTTACCGGGACTAGCGGGCTTGAGCAGTTCTTC. The encoded protein is CSVTGTSGLEQFF.

V is TRBV4-1 and J is TRBJ2-1; 9 positions agree with TRBD2. J gave up 7 bases and V 8 bases, and 6 bases lay outside the gene matches. This CDR3 has 13 residues. The germline V gene has CDR1 MGHRA and CDR2 YSYEKL. CDR3 DNA: TGCGCCAGCGGTAATAGCGGGAGTAATGAGCAGTTCTTC. It encodes CASGNSGSNEQFF.

The J gene is TRBJ2-3, the V gene TRBV2; the match to TRBD2 covers 7 bases. CDR1 and CDR2 from the germline V gene are SNHLY and FYNNEI. The CDR3 has 15 residues. V lost 1 base, J lost 1 base, and 2 bases stayed unmatched. For the CDR3, the DNA is TGTGCCAGCAGTGAAGGCGGGAGTGGCACAGATACGCAGTATTTT. Encoded protein: CASSEGGSGTDTQYF.

The V gene is TRBV7-9, the J gene TRBJ2-2, with 15 positions matching TRBD2. The germline V gene encodes CDR1 SEHNR and CDR2 FQNEAQ (reference sequence). The CDR3 is 19 residues long. Trimming at V came to 7 bases and at J to 5 bases, leaving 14 bases not matched to a gene. For the CDR3, the DNA is TGTGCCAGCATCAAACCGGGACTAGCGGGAGGCGGGGGAACCGGGGAGCTGTTTTTT. This encodes CASIKPGLAGGGGTGELFF. The full variable domain, completed using reference TRBV7-9 and TRBJ2-2, is DTGVSQNPRHKITKRGQNVTFRCDPISEHNRLYWYRQTLGQGPEFLTYFQNEAQLEKSRLLSDRFSAERPKGSFSTLEIQRTEQGDSAMYLCASIKPGLAGGGGTGELFFGEGSRLTVL.